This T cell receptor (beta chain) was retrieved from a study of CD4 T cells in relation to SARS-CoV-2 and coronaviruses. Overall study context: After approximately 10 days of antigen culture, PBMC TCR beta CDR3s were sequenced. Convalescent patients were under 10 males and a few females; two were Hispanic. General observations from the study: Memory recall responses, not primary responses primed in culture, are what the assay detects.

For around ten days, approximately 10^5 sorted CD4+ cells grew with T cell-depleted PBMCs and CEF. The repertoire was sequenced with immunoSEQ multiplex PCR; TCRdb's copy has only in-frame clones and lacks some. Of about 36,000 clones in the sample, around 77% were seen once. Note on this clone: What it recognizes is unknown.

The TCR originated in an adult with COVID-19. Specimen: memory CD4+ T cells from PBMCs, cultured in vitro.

The CDR3 region is CASSLRGQGAGYEQYF. CDR3 in DNA: TGTGCCAGTAGTCTCCGGGGACAGGGGGCCGGGTACGAGCAGTACTTC. The rearrangement uses TRBV19 and TRBJ2-7, with TRBD1 matching over 12 bases. Germline CDR1 LNHDA, CDR2 SQIVND (reference sequence). The CDR3 has 16 residues. J gave up 4 bases and V 5 bases, and 9 bases lay outside the gene matches.